Listed below are T cell receptor beta chains from one sample, sequenced in a study of blood T cell repertoires in COVID-19. TCRdb's table, derived via immunoSEQ multiplex PCR, lists solely in-frame clones and lacks some. The sample lists around 140,000 clones; 84% were seen once. The sample taken for sequencing was peripheral blood. All receptors derive from a man between 60 and 70 years old with acute or convalescent COVID-19. CDR3s include the opening cysteine and the closing phenylalanine or tryptophan. A D gene is named only where the DNA matches it firmly. Size is stated for part of the rows, as once, few or many counts, or as a class when the clone is expanded.

d_gene: TRBD1; v_gene: TRBV7-8; abundance: NA; j_gene: TRBJ2-5; CDR3aa: CASSLDRVQETQYF; CDR3nt: TGTGCCAGCAGCCTAGACAGGGTACAAGAGACCCAGTACTTC
d_gene: NA; v_gene: TRBV5-1; abundance: NA; j_gene: TRBJ2-2; CDR3aa: CASSLRLDQGELFF; CDR3nt: TGCGCCAGCAGCTTGAGACTAGACCAAGGGGAGCTGTTTTTT
d_gene: TRBD2; v_gene: TRBV5-1; abundance: NA; j_gene: TRBJ2-3; CDR3aa: CASSPVSGRAQDTQYF; CDR3nt: TGCGCCAGCAGCCCGGTTTCTGGGAGGGCCCAAGATACGCAGTATTTT
d_gene: TRBD2; v_gene: TRBV11-3; abundance: NA; j_gene: TRBJ2-5; CDR3aa: CASSRGVLETQYF; CDR3nt: TGTGCCAGCAGCCGGGGGGTTCTGGAGACCCAGTACTTC
d_gene: NA; v_gene: TRBV4-1; abundance: NA; j_gene: TRBJ1-2; CDR3aa: CASSPGVRDSGEYGYTF; CDR3nt: TGCGCCAGCAGCCCAGGAGTCCGAGATTCAGGGGAGTATGGCTACACCTTC
d_gene: TRBD1; v_gene: TRBV5-1; abundance: NA; j_gene: TRBJ2-1; CDR3aa: CASSLALTGGGYNEQFF; CDR3nt: TGCGCCAGCAGCTTGGCCCTGACAGGGGGGGGTTACAATGAGCAGTTCTTC
d_gene: NA; v_gene: TRBV6-5; abundance: NA; j_gene: TRBJ2-5; CDR3aa: CASSNPGQETQYF; CDR3nt: TGTGCCAGCAGTAATCCAGGGCAAGAGACCCAGTACTTC
d_gene: NA; v_gene: TRBV6-5; abundance: NA; j_gene: TRBJ1-1; CDR3aa: CASSLQGFGDLAAFF; CDR3nt: TGTGCCAGCAGTTTACAGGGATTTGGCGATTTGGCAGCTTTCTTT
d_gene: TRBD2; v_gene: TRBV5-4; abundance: NA; j_gene: TRBJ2-5; CDR3aa: CASSLGLGSGGEETQYF; CDR3nt: TGTGCCAGCAGCTTGGGGTTGGGTAGCGGGGGGGAAGAGACCCAGTACTTC
d_gene: NA; v_gene: TRBV9; abundance: few; j_gene: TRBJ1-6; CDR3aa: CASSVAGSYNSPLHF; CDR3nt: TGTGCCAGCAGCGTAGCGGGGTCCTATAATTCACCCCTCCACTTT
d_gene: NA; v_gene: TRBV14; abundance: NA; j_gene: TRBJ1-2; CDR3aa: CASSQELHEVGYTF; CDR3nt: TGTGCCAGCAGCCAAGAGCTCCACGAGGTGGGCTACACCTTC
d_gene: TRBD2; v_gene: TRBV7-3; abundance: NA; j_gene: TRBJ2-1; CDR3aa: CASSLTLSGGLNNEQFF; CDR3nt: TGTGCCAGCAGCTTAACCTTAAGCGGGGGGCTAAACAATGAGCAGTTCTTC
d_gene: TRBD1; v_gene: TRBV9; abundance: NA; j_gene: TRBJ2-5; CDR3aa: CASSTHAGGRETQYF; CDR3nt: TGTGCCAGCAGCACACACGCAGGGGGCCGGGAGACCCAGTACTTC
d_gene: NA; v_gene: TRBV10-2; abundance: NA; j_gene: TRBJ2-7; CDR3aa: CASSESGGPNYEQYF; CDR3nt: TGCGCCAGCAGTGAGTCGGGGGGGCCGAACTACGAGCAGTACTTC
d_gene: TRBD1; v_gene: TRBV2; abundance: once; j_gene: TRBJ1-5; CDR3aa: CASSASDRAGQPQHF; CDR3nt: TGTGCCAGCAGTGCCTCAGACAGGGCAGGTCAGCCCCAGCATTTT
d_gene: TRBD1; v_gene: TRBV18; abundance: NA; j_gene: TRBJ2-5; CDR3aa: CASSSHTGVEETQYF; CDR3nt: TGTGCCAGCTCATCACATACAGGGGTAGAAGAGACCCAGTACTTC
d_gene: TRBD1; v_gene: TRBV6-5; abundance: few; j_gene: TRBJ2-5; CDR3aa: CASSLDRVGSGTQYF; CDR3nt: TGTGCCAGCAGCTTGGACAGGGTGGGGTCGGGGACCCAGTACTTC
d_gene: TRBD1; v_gene: TRBV19; abundance: NA; j_gene: TRBJ2-7; CDR3aa: CASSTRQGSYEQYF; CDR3nt: TGTGCCAGTAGTACCCGACAGGGATCCTACGAGCAGTACTTC
d_gene: NA; v_gene: TRBV11-2; abundance: NA; j_gene: TRBJ2-5; CDR3aa: CASSSLRDWLETQYF; CDR3nt: TGTGCCAGCAGCTCTCTTAGGGACTGGTTAGAGACCCAGTACTTC
d_gene: TRBD2; v_gene: TRBV2; abundance: NA; j_gene: TRBJ2-3; CDR3aa: CASSRAGGSDTQYF; CDR3nt: TGTGCCAGCAGTAGAGCGGGAGGGTCAGATACGCAGTATTTT
d_gene: TRBD2; v_gene: TRBV4-2; abundance: few; j_gene: TRBJ2-3; CDR3aa: CASSQKIAGSTDTQYF; CDR3nt: TGTGCCAGCAGCCAGAAGATAGCGGGTAGCACAGATACGCAGTATTTT
d_gene: NA; v_gene: TRBV12-3/TRBV12-4; abundance: NA; j_gene: TRBJ2-5; CDR3aa: CASSFRGGETQYF; CDR3nt: TGTGCCAGCAGTTTCCGAGGGGGAGAGACCCAGTACTTC
d_gene: NA; v_gene: TRBV19; abundance: NA; j_gene: TRBJ1-5; CDR3aa: CASSIVGGQGNQPQHF; CDR3nt: TGTGCCAGTAGTATAGTCGGAGGTCAGGGGAATCAGCCCCAGCATTTT
d_gene: TRBD2; v_gene: TRBV3-1/TRBV3-2; abundance: NA; j_gene: TRBJ2-3; CDR3aa: CASSHRLAGGRDTQYF; CDR3nt: TGTGCCAGCAGCCACCGACTAGCGGGAGGTCGAGATACGCAGTATTTT
d_gene: NA; v_gene: TRBV10-3; abundance: NA; j_gene: TRBJ2-2; CDR3aa: CAISDLAGPTGELFF; CDR3nt: TGTGCCATCAGTGACTTGGCGGGGCCCACCGGGGAGCTGTTTTTT
d_gene: TRBD1; v_gene: TRBV5-1; abundance: NA; j_gene: TRBJ2-5; CDR3aa: CASSLEGQQETQYF; CDR3nt: TGCGCCAGCAGCTTGGAGGGACAGCAAGAGACCCAGTACTTC
d_gene: NA; v_gene: TRBV30; abundance: NA; j_gene: TRBJ1-3; CDR3aa: CACGNSHHSGNTIYF; CDR3nt: TGTGCCTGCGGAAACAGCCACCACTCTGGAAACACCATATATTTT
d_gene: NA; v_gene: TRBV28; abundance: NA; j_gene: TRBJ2-7; CDR3aa: CASSWLTYEQYF; CDR3nt: TGTGCCAGCAGTTGGCTCACCTACGAGCAGTACTTC
d_gene: NA; v_gene: TRBV30; abundance: NA; j_gene: TRBJ2-7; CDR3aa: CAWIRDYEQYF; CDR3nt: TGTGCCTGGATACGGGACTACGAGCAGTACTTC
d_gene: NA; v_gene: TRBV11-2; abundance: NA; j_gene: TRBJ2-3; CDR3aa: CASSKSGASTDTQYF; CDR3nt: TGTGCCAGCAGCAAAAGCGGAGCTAGCACAGATACGCAGTATTTT
d_gene: TRBD2; v_gene: TRBV7-3; abundance: NA; j_gene: TRBJ2-2; CDR3aa: CASSRSWELAGQTGELFF; CDR3nt: TGTGCCAGCAGCCGTTCCTGGGAACTAGCGGGCCAAACCGGGGAGCTGTTTTTT
d_gene: NA; v_gene: TRBV11-2; abundance: NA; j_gene: TRBJ2-7; CDR3aa: CASSREDRRSYEQYF; CDR3nt: TGTGCCAGCAGCCGCGAGGACAGAAGATCCTACGAGCAGTACTTC
d_gene: NA; v_gene: TRBV21-1; abundance: NA; j_gene: TRBJ1-6; CDR3aa: CASSNRNLRARDNSPLHF; CDR3nt: TGTGCCAGCAGCAACCGAAACTTGAGGGCCCGAGATAATTCACCCCTCCACTTT
d_gene: TRBD2; v_gene: TRBV2; abundance: NA; j_gene: TRBJ2-7; CDR3aa: CASSWTSGSGYEQYF; CDR3nt: TGTGCCAGCAGTTGGACTAGCGGGAGCGGGTACGAGCAGTACTTC